This T cell receptor beta chain emerged from a study of beta chain features in type 1 diabetes. General study results and limits: A definitive answer on HLA type influencing TCRB rearrangement was not reached here.

The CDR3 sequence is 13 residues long. The germline V gene encodes CDR1 MNHEY and CDR2 SVGAGI. V was trimmed by 8 bases and J by 6 bases, leaving 14 bases between them. Remarks on this clone: The antigen is unknown.

Expressed TCRB transcripts got sequenced, as all isolated RNA was reverse transcribed. Profiling relied on immunoSEQ multiplex PCR, and the TCRdb table lists in-frame clones only, not all of them. The data contain a few hundred thousand clones, 11% of them singletons. This receptor was taken from a man aged 18 to 29 in good health. V is TRBV6-5 and J is TRBJ2-1; D possibly uses TRBD1 or TRBD2 (5 bases each). Sequencing was done on a sample of central memory CD4+ T cells from blood. The CDR3 nucleotides read TGTGCCAGCCACCAGGGAGTAATCAATGAGCAGTTCTTC. Residues: CASHQGVINEQFF.